These T cell receptor beta chains were read from a single sample in a study of blood T cell repertoires in COVID-19. Produced via immunoSEQ multiplex PCR; TCRdb's table is partial and in-frame only. The sample consists of 150,000 to 200,000 clones, about 89% of them appearing once. Sequencing was carried out using peripheral blood. Receptor source: a man aged 65-85 years with acute or convalescent COVID-19. CDR3s include the opening cysteine and the closing phenylalanine or tryptophan. A D gene is named only where the DNA matches it firmly. Expanded clones are given a class, and other clones once, few, many or no size at all.

d_gene | j_gene | v_gene | abundance | CDR3nt | CDR3aa
. | TRBJ2-7 | TRBV6-5 | . | TGTGCCAGCAGTTACCAGTACAACTACGAGCAGTACTTC | CASSYQYNYEQYF
TRBD2 | TRBJ2-7 | TRBV19 | . | TGTGCCAGTAGTATAGCCAGCGGGGCCTACGAGCAGTACTTC | CASSIASGAYEQYF
TRBD1 | TRBJ2-1 | TRBV29-1 | . | TGCAGCGTTATCCGGGACAGCCCCCTAGGTGAGCAGTTCTTC | CSVIRDSPLGEQFF
TRBD1 | TRBJ1-1 | TRBV19 | once | TGTGCCAGTACCAAACAGGGGGCTTGGACTGAAGCTTTCTTT | CASTKQGAWTEAFF
TRBD1 | TRBJ1-1 | TRBV2 | . | TGTGCCAGCAGTGTTGGGGACAGGGGCCTAAAAGCTTTCTTT | CASSVGDRGLKAFF
. | TRBJ2-1 | TRBV6-5 | . | TGTGCCAGCAGTTTATCGGTAATCTTGGGAGTCAATGAGCAGTTCTTC | CASSLSVILGVNEQFF
TRBD2 | TRBJ2-5 | TRBV11-2 | . | TGTGCCAGCAGCTTAGGACTAGCGGGGGCCTTTTACTTC | CASSLGLAGAFYF
. | TRBJ2-1 | TRBV2 | . | TGTGCCAGCAGTGAACGGGACTACAATGAGCAGTTCTTC | CASSERDYNEQFF
TRBD1 | TRBJ2-5 | TRBV28 | . | TGTGCCAGCAGTTCCCCCGGACAGGCTGAAGAGACCCAGTACTTC | CASSSPGQAEETQYF
TRBD1 | TRBJ1-1 | TRBV5-5 | . | TGTGCCAGCAGCTCAGTCGGACAGGTATGGACTGAAGCTTTCTTT | CASSSVGQVWTEAFF
. | TRBJ1-4 | TRBV14 | few | TGTGCCAGCAGCCGAGGGTTCCGGGAAAAACTGTTTTTT | CASSRGFREKLFF
. | TRBJ1-4 | TRBV6-5 | . | TGTGCCAGCGGCCGTCCGGGGTCGGGTCGTGAAAAACTGTTTTTT | CASGRPGSGREKLFF
TRBD1 | TRBJ2-2 | TRBV24-1 | . | TGTGCCACCAGTGACCGGGACAGGGCCGGGGAGCTGTTTTTT | CATSDRDRAGELFF
. | TRBJ1-1 | TRBV2 | . | TGTGCCAGCAGTGACCTCGGAGCTTTCTTT | CASSDLGAFF
. | TRBJ1-1 | TRBV6-5 | . | TGTGCCAGCAGTTACCCTACCCAGGGGAACACTGAAGCTTTCTTT | CASSYPTQGNTEAFF
. | TRBJ2-5 | TRBV6-5 | . | TGTGCCAGCAGTTACCGCGGGGTCCTCCAAGAGACCCAGTACTTC | CASSYRGVLQETQYF
TRBD1 | TRBJ1-3 | TRBV7-2 | . | TGTGCCAGCAGCTCCGACAGGGGAGGTGCGGGAAACACCATATATTTT | CASSSDRGGAGNTIYF
. | TRBJ2-1 | TRBV4-2 | . | TGTGCCAGCAGCCCACACAGGGCATCGTACAATGAGCAGTTCTTC | CASSPHRASYNEQFF
TRBD1 | TRBJ2-7 | TRBV7-3 | . | TGTGCCAGCAGCCATCGACAGGGCTACGAGCAGTACTTC | CASSHRQGYEQYF
. | TRBJ2-7 | TRBV28 | . | TGTGCCAGCAGTTGGGCAGGGCAATCCCACGAGCAGTACTTC | CASSWAGQSHEQYF
TRBD2 | TRBJ2-1 | TRBV5-1 | . | TGCGCCAGCAGCTTGGTCCCTAGCGGGAAGGGTGAGCAGTTCTTC | CASSLVPSGKGEQFF
TRBD2 | TRBJ2-7 | TRBV11-3 | once | TGTGCCAGCCGCCTAGGGCGGGAGGCCCCCTACGAGCAGTACTTC | CASRLGREAPYEQYF
. | TRBJ1-6 | TRBV28 | once | TGTGCCAGCAGTTTAGTGAGGTGGAATTCACCCCTCCACTTT | CASSLVRWNSPLHF
. | TRBJ2-5 | TRBV4-3 | . | TGCGCCAGCAGCCTCAGCCAGGGGCAAGAGACCCAGTACTTC | CASSLSQGQETQYF